These 27 T cell receptor beta chains were sequenced from one sample in a study of blood T cell repertoires in COVID-19. TCRdb keeps only in-frame clones here, not all; method: immunoSEQ multiplex PCR. This sample carries 70,000 to 100,000 clones, approximately 84% of them seen once, and the ten largest clones take approximately 10%. The sample taken for sequencing was peripheral blood. The receptors here all came from a human donor in a cohort sampled during active COVID-19.

The CDR3 spells CASSEQGLTYEQYF. DNA for the CDR3: TGTGCCAGCAGTGAGCAGGGCCTGACCTACGAGCAGTACTTC. The J gene is TRBJ2-7, the V gene TRBV2; tentative D call: TRBD1 (5 bases). Germline CDR1 and CDR2: SNHLY and FYNNEI. With 3 bases removed from V and 2 bases from J, the gap between germline ends came to 11 bases. The CDR3 spans 14 residues.

The chain recombines TRBV18 with TRBJ1-4; a weak D match, TRBD1 (5 bases). The V end lost 2 bases, the J end lost 8 bases, and 15 bases lay between the germline ends. This CDR3 is 15 amino acids long. CDR1 and CDR2 (germline): KGHSH, LQKENI. CDR3 amino acids: CASSPGGGKGEKLFF. CDR3 in DNA: TGTGCCAGCTCACCAGGCGGGGGAAAAGGAGAAAAACTGTTTTTT.

In this sample, this clone turned up a few times. V is TRBV19 and J is TRBJ1-6, with no clear D. V was cut by 4 bases and J by 9 bases, with 13 bases left in between. Germline V gene lookup returns CDR1 LNHDA and CDR2 SQIVND (reference sequence). CDR3 length: 14 amino acids. Here the CDR3 DNA reads TGTGCCAGTAGTAATCGGGATCGAACTTCACCCCTCCACTTT. Its protein product is CASSNRDRTSPLHF.

The chain employs TRBV7-8 and TRBJ2-5; a possible D gene is TRBD2 (7 bases). The ends were cut back, 3 bases at V and 5 bases at J, with 16 bases in the middle. The germline V gene encodes CDR1 SGHVS and CDR2 FQNEAQ. There are 15 residues in the CDR3. Here the CDR3 reads CASSLSGGAGETQYF. The CDR3 DNA sequence: TGTGCCAGCAGCTTGAGTGGGGGGGCTGGGGAGACCCAGTACTTC.

The chain employs TRBV10-2 and TRBJ2-7; perhaps TRBD1 as D (5 bases). Trimming stripped 7 bases from V and 0 bases from J, with 13 bases between. CDR3 size: 14 residues. Germline CDR1 is WSHSY and CDR2 is SAAADI. The CDR3 bases are TGCGCCAGCACCAAGACGACAGACTCCTACGAGCAGTACTTC. It specifies CASTKTTDSYEQYF.

The rearrangement joins TRBV5-8 to TRBJ1-1; TRBD1 matches 7 bases. Trimming took 1 base from V and 2 from J; bases not matched to a gene: 5. The CDR3 runs 15 residues. CDR1 and CDR2 from the germline V gene are SGHTS and YDEGEE. In DNA, the CDR3 is TGTGCCAGCAGCTTGCAGGGACAGCTTAACACTGAAGCTTTCTTT. Protein product: CASSLQGQLNTEAFF.

The J gene is TRBJ1-3, the V gene TRBV7-2; possibly TRBD1 for D (5 bases). The length of the CDR3 is 15 residues. V was clipped by 1 base and J by 1 base, with 8 bases between them. Germline V gene sequence: CDR1 SGHTA, CDR2 FQGNSA. The CDR3 bases are TGTGCCAGCAGCTTAGTCCCAGGGTCTGGAAACACCATATATTTT. This translates into CASSLVPGSGNTIYF. Drawing the rest from reference TRBV7-2 and TRBJ1-3, the complete variable domain is GAGVSQSPSNKVTEKGKDVELRCDPISGHTALYWYRQSLGQGLEFLIYFQGNSAPDKSGLPSDRFSAERTGGSVSTLTIQRTQQEDSAVYLCASSLVPGSGNTIYFGEGSWLTVV.

The CDR3 DNA reads as TGCGCCAGCAGCCAAGCTCCCGGGAGGAGGGGAAAACTGTTTTTT. Its translation is CASSQAPGRRGKLFF. The gene calls are TRBV4-1 and TRBJ1-4; D may be TRBD1 (5 bases). This CDR3 contains 15 residues. CDR1 and CDR2 (germline): MGHRA, YSYEKL. The ends were cut back, 1 base at V and 10 bases at J, with 16 bases in the middle.

V and J are TRBV7-2 and TRBJ2-7; the D is unclear. CDR1 is SGHTA, CDR2 FQGNSA, per germline. This CDR3 is built from 11 residues. Trimming took 5 bases from V and 3 from J, leaving 5 bases between them. CDR3 region: CASSPGYEQYF. The CDR3 nucleotides read TGTGCCAGCAGCCCGGGCTACGAGCAGTACTTC.

This sequence joins TRBV3-1 (or the pseudogene TRBV3-2) and TRBJ2-7; D possibly corresponds to TRBD2 (5 bases). Per the germline V gene, CDR1 is LGHDT and CDR2 is YNNKEL (reference sequence). The V end lost 3 bases, the J end lost 3 bases, and 15 bases lay between the germline ends. The CDR3 is 15 amino acids. CDR3 coding DNA: TGTGCCAGCAGCCAGGCCGGCGGGTCCCTCTACGAGCAGTACTTC. It is translated as CASSQAGGSLYEQYF.

On this clone: The same CDR3 can be traced to other DNA sequences in this sample. The chain is built from TRBV5-1 and TRBJ2-2; TRBD1 might be the D (5 bases). Germline V lookup: CDR1 SGHRS, CDR2 YFSETQ. The CDR3 runs to 15 residues. V lost 0 bases and J 1 base, leaving 7 bases between the germline ends. The CDR3 region has the DNA TGCGCCAGCAGCTTGGGGACACAGAACACCGGGGAGCTGTTTTTT. Protein: CASSLGTQNTGELFF.

This clone was counted once. V usage is TRBV19 and J usage is TRBJ2-3; 9 positions match TRBD2. V lost 5 bases and J lost 6; bases outside the gene matches: 6. Germline CDR1 is LNHDA and CDR2 is SQIVND (reference sequence). The CDR3 covers 14 residues. CDR3 nucleotides: TGTGCCAGTAGTGCGGGGGGGCTCGGGGATACGCAGTATTTT. This sequence encodes CASSAGGLGDTQYF.

This clone appeared a few times. This rearrangement joins TRBV7-9 to TRBJ1-1, with 7 bases fitting TRBD1. Germline V gives CDR1 SEHNR, CDR2 FQNEAQ (reference sequence). The CDR3 consists of 14 residues. Losses at the gene ends were 5 bases for V and 1 base for J; bases not matched to a gene: 4. CDR3: CASSVGTENTEAFF. The CDR3 nucleotides read TGTGCCAGCAGCGTCGGGACAGAGAACACTGAAGCTTTCTTT.

This clone has just one count. The chain has TRBV5-4 and TRBJ2-5, with a weak D call TRBD1 (5 bases). The CDR3 runs to 15 residues. V lost 7 bases and J 6 bases, leaving 22 bases between the germline ends. Germline CDR1 SGHNT, CDR2 YYREEE (reference sequence). The DNA of the CDR3 is TGTGCCAGCGAGACTGCGGCAGGGAAGTCTAAGACCCAGTACTTC. Translated, it gives CASETAAGKSKTQYF.

The chain combines TRBV28 with TRBJ2-7, with TRBD1 matching 8 bases. Germline CDR1 MDHEN, CDR2 SYDVKM. V dropped 7 bases and J dropped 2; count of bases not matched to a gene: 7. The CDR3 has 14 residues. The CDR3, as DNA: TGTGCCAGCAAGCGGGCAGGGGGCACCTACGAGCAGTACTTC. Protein product: CASKRAGGTYEQYF. Full variable domain (remainder filled in from reference TRBV28 and TRBJ2-7): DVKVTQSSRYLVKRTGEKVFLECVQDMDHENMFWYRQDPGLGLRLIYFSYDVKMKEKGDIPEGYSVSREKKERFSLILESASTNQTSMYLCASKRAGGTYEQYFGPGTRLTVT.

This clone appeared a single time. V usage is TRBV4-1 and J usage is TRBJ2-7, with 9 bases lining up with TRBD1. The junction had 9 bases not matched to a gene; V was cut back by 6 bases and J by 3 bases. This CDR3 contains 15 residues. The V gene's germline CDR1 is MGHRA and CDR2 YSYEKL. The CDR3 sequence is CASSLRDRDVYEQYF. In DNA, the CDR3 is TGCGCCAGCAGTCTCCGGGACAGGGACGTCTACGAGCAGTACTTC.

The rearrangement joins TRBV6-4 to TRBJ2-1, with TRBD2 identical over 10 bases. Germline lookup yields CDR1 MRHNA and CDR2 SNTAGT. The CDR3 has 15 residues. Trimming cost V 0 bases and J 10 bases; bases outside gene matches: 6. The CDR3 DNA follows: TGTGCCAGCAGTGACTCGAGCGGGGGGGCCCACGAGCAGTTCTTC. Translation: CASSDSSGGAHEQFF.

CDR3 nucleotide sequence: TGTGCCAGCAGCCAAGAAACGCGGGGTGGGGGCTACACCTTC. Protein sequence: CASSQETRGGGYTF. The gene calls are TRBV3-1 (or the pseudogene TRBV3-2) and TRBJ1-2; D call uncertain. This CDR3 has 14 amino acids. Germline lookup yields CDR1 LGHDT and CDR2 YNNKEL (reference sequence). Trimming stripped 0 bases from V and 8 bases from J, with 13 bases between.

The V and J genes are TRBV19 and TRBJ2-7; D is perhaps TRBD2 (6 bases). Germline V gives CDR1 LNHDA, CDR2 SQIVND (reference sequence). Trimming cost V 2 bases and J 4 bases, with 15 bases left between them. This CDR3 has 15 amino acids. CDR3 residues: CASSIQGGASYEQYF. DNA of the CDR3: TGTGCCAGTAGTATACAAGGAGGGGCCTCGTACGAGCAGTACTTC.

The chain's CDR3 is CASSPSGQASEAFF. Written as DNA, the CDR3 is TGTGCCAGCAGCCCTAGTGGACAGGCTTCTGAAGCTTTCTTT. The rearrangement links TRBV3-1 (or the pseudogene TRBV3-2) to TRBJ1-1; 7 bases line up with TRBD1. V dropped 4 bases and J dropped 6; count of bases not matched to a gene: 8. CDR1 and CDR2 from the germline V gene are LGHDT and YNNKEL (reference sequence). The CDR3 consists of 14 residues.

This chain links TRBV16 with TRBJ1-2, with 8 bases fitting TRBD1. In germline, CDR1 is KGHSY, CDR2 FQNENV. The V segment lost 3 bases and the J segment 3 bases; nucleotides outside the gene matches: 9. CDR3 length: 16 amino acids. The CDR3 DNA follows: TGTGCCAGCAGCCACAAGACAGGGGATTCATACTATGGCTACACCTTC. Amino acids: CASSHKTGDSYYGYTF. The full variable domain, rest sourced from reference TRBV16 and TRBJ1-2, is GEEVAQTPKHLVRGEGQKAKLYCAPIKGHSYVFWYQQVLKNEFKFLISFQNENVFDETGMPKERFSAKCLPNSPCSLEIQATKLEDSAVYFCASSHKTGDSYYGYTFGSGTRLTVV.

To note about this clone: The junction does not match germline at one end; this may be a read error. The rearrangement uses TRBV7-7 and TRBJ2-3; D may be TRBD2 (5 bases). Germline V CDR1 and CDR2: SSHAT, FNYEAQ (reference sequence). The CDR3 totals 13 residues. The CDR3 DNA follows: TGTGCTAGCAGCTCCACCGGGGTTGACACGCAGTATTTT. Protein product: CASSSTGVDTQYF.

V gene TRBV11-2 combines with J gene TRBJ1-6; D not resolved. This CDR3 comprises 13 residues. Trimming removed 4 bases at V and 8 bases at J, with 9 bases between. CDR1 and CDR2 from the germline V gene are SGHAT and FQNNGV. CDR3 DNA sequence: TGTGCCAGCAGCTCCCTCACATATTCACCCCTCCACTTT. Protein sequence: CASSSLTYSPLHF.

CDR3 nucleotide sequence: TGTGCCATCAGTGGGGGACACCGTTACAATGAGCAGTTCTTC. Translating it yields CAISGGHRYNEQFF. The V gene is TRBV10-3, the J gene TRBJ2-1; tentative D call: TRBD1 (6 bases). This CDR3 has 14 residues. CDR1 ENHRY and CDR2 SYGVKD come from the germline V gene. Trimming left V 4 bases short and J 4 bases short, with 11 bases between.

The chain carries TRBV3-1 (or the pseudogene TRBV3-2) and TRBJ1-5; D uncertain. The CDR3 is 12 amino acids. The V and J ends lost 1 base and 7 bases respectively, with 5 bases between them. CDR1 LGHDT and CDR2 YNNKEL come from the germline V gene (reference sequence). The DNA for the CDR3 is TGTGCCAGCAGCCAAGGCGGCCAGCCCCAGCATTTT. It codes for CASSQGGQPQHF.

The chain has TRBV19 and TRBJ2-3; no clear D. Germline-derived CDR1 and CDR2 are LNHDA and SQIVND (reference sequence). This CDR3 comprises 14 residues. Trimming removed 7 bases from V and 3 bases from J, with 14 bases in between. The DNA of the CDR3 is TGTGCCAGTAAGCCCTCTAGTTATACAGATACGCAGTATTTT. This encodes CASKPSSYTDTQYF.

This chain uses TRBV5-1 with TRBJ1-4; 7 nucleotides agree with TRBD1. With V trimmed by 2 bases and J by 5 bases, 3 bases remained unmatched. The germline gives CDR1 SGHRS, CDR2 YFSETQ. The CDR3 has 14 amino acids. The CDR3 bases are TGCGCCAGCAGCTTACCAGGGGGGAATGAAAAACTGTTTTTT. Translating it yields CASSLPGGNEKLFF.